The 20 T cell receptor beta chains in this list originate from one sample, sequenced in a study of CD8+ T cells in alopecia areata (dated by TCRdb to the late 2010s). Library preparation used the immunoSEQ multiplex PCR assay. RNA was extracted from all samples and reverse transcribed into cDNA as template for TCR sequencing. What TCRdb holds here is the immuneACCESS table cut down to in-frame rearrangements. Part of the clones is not present; checked against another copy, under half of the missing clones reflect an unresolved V gene, and the others are unexplained. This sample holds 250,000 to 350,000 clones; over 45% were observed only once. The ten largest make up 0.8% to 1% of the sample. The sample's treatment or condition label, decoded: oral pan-JAK inhibitor, 5-10 mg twice daily. The input for sequencing was CD4+ T cells sorted from blood, taken at week 52, from a patient treated with tofacitinib. The source of these receptors is a human donor with alopecia areata.

The rearrangement links TRBV9 to TRBJ2-5; TRBD2 agrees at 7 bases. Germline trimming cut 0 bases from V and 4 bases from J; bases unmatched to any gene: 9. The CDR3 spans 16 residues. Germline V gene sequence: CDR1 SGDLS, CDR2 YYNGEE. In DNA, the CDR3 is TGTGCCAGCAGCGTAGGCCCGGCAGCGGGGTCAGAGACCCAGTACTTC. Its protein product is CASSVGPAAGSETQYF.

V usage is TRBV4-1 and J usage is TRBJ2-2, with 11 bases aligning to TRBD2. The germline gives CDR1 MGHRA, CDR2 YSYEKL. Trimming removed 3 bases from V and 5 bases from J; junction bases left unmatched: 8. This CDR3 comprises 17 residues. Here the CDR3 DNA reads TGCGCCAGCAGCCAGGGACTAGCGGTGCGAAGGACCGGGGAGCTGTTTTTT. Its protein product is CASSQGLAVRRTGELFF.

This clone came up a few times. V usage is TRBV7-2 and J usage is TRBJ2-3; D gene unclear. Germline lookup yields CDR1 SGHTA and CDR2 FQGNSA. The CDR3 spans 13 residues. The V end was cut by 5 bases, the J end by 2 bases, with 8 bases between. The CDR3 DNA reads TGTGCCAGCAGCAATGAGGCCACAGATACGCAGTATTTT. This codes for CASSNEATDTQYF.

V usage is TRBV29-1 and J usage is TRBJ1-1; unclear D gene. The CDR3 runs to 11 residues. Trimming left V 7 bases short and J 1 base short, with 7 bases between. Germline V gene data show CDR1 as SQVTM and CDR2 as ANQGSEA. The CDR3 protein is CSGRGNTEAFF. CDR3 bases: TGCAGCGGTCGGGGGAACACTGAAGCTTTCTTT.

This chain uses TRBV27 with TRBJ2-3; 14 bases line up with TRBD2. Germline lookup yields CDR1 MNHEY and CDR2 SMNVEV (reference sequence). V was clipped by 5 bases and J by 8 bases; unmatched bases: 6. This CDR3 spans 15 amino acids. Written as DNA, the CDR3 is TGTGCCAGCAGTGCCTCCGGGACTAGCGGGGGTACGCAGTATTTT. As protein: CASSASGTSGGTQYF.

This clone was detected only a few times. This chain uses TRBV7-2 with TRBJ2-3; the D is unclear. This CDR3 contains 15 residues. V gave up 2 bases and J gave up 1 base, with 10 bases separating them. The germline gives CDR1 SGHTA, CDR2 FQGNSA. CDR3 sequence (DNA): TGTGCCAGCAGCTTAAATCCTGCTGGCACAGATACGCAGTATTTT. Translation gives CASSLNPAGTDTQYF.

The chain employs TRBV29-1 and TRBJ2-5; 8 bases line up with TRBD1. Germline V gene sequence: CDR1 SQVTM, CDR2 ANQGSEA. The CDR3 runs 14 residues. The V and J ends lost 1 base and 4 bases, in that order; junction bases with no gene match: 5. The CDR3 DNA reads TGCAGCGTTGAAGGACAGGGGTGGTCAGAGACCCAGTACTTC. Its protein product is CSVEGQGWSETQYF.

The chain recombines TRBV15 with TRBJ2-5; no reliable D call. The germline gives CDR1 LNHNV, CDR2 YYDKDF (reference sequence). The CDR3 consists of 12 residues. The germline V and J ends were trimmed by 4 bases and 3 bases, with 6 bases remaining between them. The chain's CDR3 is CATSKPKETQYF. As DNA, the CDR3 is TGTGCCACCAGCAAGCCGAAAGAGACCCAGTACTTC.

The chain recombines TRBV25-1 with TRBJ1-5; D is possibly TRBD1 (5 bases). There are 16 residues in the CDR3. Trimming stripped 1 base from V and 0 bases from J, with 10 bases between. Germline values: CDR1 MGHDK, CDR2 SYGVNS. CDR3 in DNA: TGTGCCAGCAGTGAATCCGGACACTATAGCAATCAGCCCCAGCATTTT. It translates to CASSESGHYSNQPQHF. Full variable domain (outside the CDR3, taken from reference TRBV25-1 and TRBJ1-5): EADIYQTPRYLVIGTGKKITLECSQTMGHDKMYWYQQDPGMELHLIHYSYGVNSTEKGDLSSESTVSRIRTEHFPLTLESARPSHTSQYLCASSESGHYSNQPQHFGDGTRLSIL.

This chain uses TRBV7-3 with TRBJ2-7; 9 positions match TRBD1. The ends lost 4 bases at V and 6 bases at J; junction bases unmatched: 1. CDR1 SGHTA and CDR2 FQGTGA come from the germline V gene. This CDR3 has 12 amino acids. CDR3 in DNA: TGTGCCAGCAGCTCGACAGGGGGCGAGCAGTACTTC. Protein: CASSSTGGEQYF.

This clone has a handful of counts. The J gene is TRBJ1-5, the V gene TRBV4-2; D uncertain. The germline CDR1 and CDR2 sequences are LGHNA and YNFKEQ. V was cut by 1 base and J by 8 bases, with 12 bases left in between. The CDR3 has 14 residues. CDR3 protein: CASSQAPSDEPQHF. The DNA of the CDR3 is TGTGCCAGCAGCCAAGCCCCCTCGGATGAGCCCCAGCATTTT.

This chain links TRBV9 with TRBJ1-5; D may be TRBD1 (5 bases). The length of the CDR3 is 14 residues. Germline CDR1 is SGDLS and CDR2 is YYNGEE. V was clipped by 0 bases and J by 10 bases, with 14 bases between them. The CDR3 here is CASSVGRGESPQHF. The DNA of the CDR3 is TGTGCCAGCAGCGTAGGAAGGGGCGAAAGCCCCCAGCATTTT.

The chain combines TRBV25-1 with TRBJ1-4; a weak D match, TRBD1 (5 bases). The germline CDR1 and CDR2 sequences are MGHDK and SYGVNS. This CDR3 has 14 residues. V was clipped by 7 bases and J by 3 bases, with 12 bases between them. CDR3 protein: CASTGGSANEKLFF. The CDR3 DNA sequence: TGTGCCAGCACTGGGGGGTCGGCTAATGAAAAACTGTTTTTT. The full variable domain, rest sourced from reference TRBV25-1 and TRBJ1-4, is EADIYQTPRYLVIGTGKKITLECSQTMGHDKMYWYQQDPGMELHLIHYSYGVNSTEKGDLSSESTVSRIRTEHFPLTLESARPSHTSQYLCASTGGSANEKLFFGSGTQLSVL.

V is TRBV19 and J is TRBJ1-1; D may be TRBD1 (6 bases). Trimming cost V 1 base and J 4 bases, with 7 bases left between them. This CDR3 spans 13 amino acids. Germline lookup yields CDR1 LNHDA and CDR2 SQIVND (reference sequence). DNA of the CDR3: TGTGCCAGTAGTATAGGCAGGGGCACTGAAGCTTTCTTT. Its protein is CASSIGRGTEAFF.

This chain uses TRBV2 with TRBJ1-1; D not resolved. Deletions cut 3 bases from V and 5 bases from J, with 7 bases between. The CDR3 runs to 12 residues. Germline CDR1 is SNHLY and CDR2 is FYNNEI. The CDR3 region is CASSELRTEAFF. CDR3 DNA sequence: TGTGCCAGCAGTGAGCTGAGAACTGAAGCTTTCTTT.

The chain is built from TRBV30 and TRBJ2-4; D is ambiguous. V gave up 1 base and J gave up 0 bases, with 4 bases separating them. In germline, CDR1 is GTSNPN, CDR2 SVGIG (reference sequence). The CDR3 extends over 13 amino acids. CDR3 sequence reads: CAWSDLAKNIQYF. In DNA, the CDR3 is TGTGCCTGGAGTGACCTAGCCAAAAACATTCAGTACTTC.

This clone showed up just once. V is TRBV5-6 and J is TRBJ2-7; D is possibly TRBD1 or TRBD2 (5 bases each). V was trimmed by 4 bases and J by 1 base, leaving 18 bases between them. The CDR3 consists of 16 residues. Germline loops: CDR1 SGHDT, CDR2 YYEEEE. The CDR3 loop reads CASSLLRGTESYEQYF. For the CDR3, the DNA is TGTGCCAGCAGCCTCCTCCGAGGGACGGAGTCCTACGAGCAGTACTTC.

This clone was found once. This chain links TRBV12-5 with TRBJ2-5; TRBD1 or TRBD2 may be the D gene (5 bases each). CDR1 is LGHNT and CDR2 is FRNRAP in the germline V gene. The CDR3 is 11 amino acids. V shed 5 bases and J shed 13 bases, with 14 bases lying between them. The CDR3 reads CASGTRDPRYF. In DNA, the CDR3 is TGTGCTAGTGGTACCCGGGACCCGAGGTACTTC.

The rearrangement uses TRBV7-2 and TRBJ2-3; 8 bases line up with TRBD2. This CDR3 is 16 amino acids long. V dropped 4 bases and J dropped 1; count of bases not matched to a gene: 7. Germline CDR1 and CDR2: SGHTA and FQGNSA. This CDR3 reads CASSSRLLAGTDTQYF. The CDR3 DNA sequence: TGTGCCAGCAGCTCCCGCCTACTAGCGGGCACAGATACGCAGTATTTT.

The V gene is TRBV19, the J gene TRBJ1-1; D uncertain. CDR3 length: 13 amino acids. Trimming cost V 3 bases and J 0 bases, with 5 bases left between them. Germline V lookup: CDR1 LNHDA, CDR2 SQIVND (reference sequence). The CDR3 protein is CASSIKVNTEAFF. CDR3 nucleotides: TGTGCCAGTAGTATCAAGGTGAACACTGAAGCTTTCTTT.